A selection of T cell receptor beta chains follows, all from one sample in a study of cytomegalovirus exposure and HLA in healthy donors. Profiled with immunoSEQ multiplex PCR; TCRdb holds only in-frame clones, not every one. The sample has about 110,000 clones; about 80% are singletons. The specimen sequenced was PBMCs. These receptors all stem from a female donor in good health and CMV-seropositive. The CDR3 runs from the conserved cysteine through the conserved F or W. The D gene is left open where the match is weak. Size is omitted from some rows. Given values are once, few, many or a class for expanded clones.

CDR3: CASSEERQTYNEQFF
DNA: TGTGCCAGCAGTGAAGAAAGACAGACCTACAATGAGCAGTTCTTC
J: TRBJ2-1
length: 15
D: -
V: TRBV6-1
size: -

CDR3: CASSLRAGDSTDTQYF
DNA: TGTGCCAGCAGCCTTAGGGCGGGGGACAGCACAGATACGCAGTATTTT
J: TRBJ2-3
length: 16
D: TRBD2
V: TRBV4-2
size: few

CDR3: CASSPTSSGDYGYTF
DNA: TGTGCCAGCAGCCCCACGAGCTCGGGGGATTATGGCTACACCTTC
J: TRBJ1-2
length: 15
D: -
V: TRBV5-4
size: -

CDR3: CASSLASGSFETQYF
DNA: TGTGCCAGCAGTTTAGCTAGCGGGAGTTTCGAGACCCAGTACTTC
J: TRBJ2-5
length: 15
D: TRBD2
V: TRBV27
size: -

CDR3: CASSLLRIGGEQFF
DNA: TGTGCCAGCAGTCTCTTACGAATAGGGGGTGAGCAGTTCTTC
J: TRBJ2-1
length: 14
D: -
V: TRBV7-2
size: -

CDR3: CAISNTGDSGNTIYF
DNA: TGTGCCATCAGTAATACAGGGGACTCTGGAAACACCATATATTTT
J: TRBJ1-3
length: 15
D: TRBD1
V: TRBV10-3
size: -

CDR3: CASSEGTGGGYEQYF
DNA: TGTGCCAGCAGTGAAGGGACAGGGGGCGGGTACGAGCAGTACTTC
J: TRBJ2-7
length: 15
D: TRBD1
V: TRBV6-1
size: -

CDR3: CASSIGGQFNQPQHF
DNA: TGTGCCAGTAGTATAGGCGGACAGTTTAATCAGCCCCAGCATTTT
J: TRBJ1-5
length: 15
D: -
V: TRBV19
size: -

CDR3: CAISAGSRTDTQYF
DNA: TGTGCCATCAGTGCAGGGTCACGCACAGATACGCAGTATTTT
J: TRBJ2-3
length: 14
D: -
V: TRBV10-3
size: -

CDR3: CATSRGDRGQPQHF
DNA: TGTGCCACCAGCAGAGGGGACAGGGGGCAGCCCCAGCATTTT
J: TRBJ1-5
length: 14
D: TRBD1
V: TRBV15
size: -

CDR3: CASSHRGWGGTEAFF
DNA: TGTGCCAGCAGCCACAGGGGGTGGGGGGGCACTGAAGCTTTCTTT
J: TRBJ1-1
length: 15
D: TRBD1
V: TRBV7-2
size: -

CDR3: CASSLGGQYYGYTF
DNA: TGTGCCAGCAGCTTAGGAGGACAGTACTATGGCTACACCTTC
J: TRBJ1-2
length: 14
D: -
V: TRBV7-2
size: few

CDR3: CASCRDRFHSNQPQHF
DNA: TGTGCCAGCTGTCGGGACAGATTCCATAGCAATCAGCCCCAGCATTTT
J: TRBJ1-5
length: 16
D: TRBD1
V: TRBV2
size: -

CDR3: CASSLYAGTASNQPQHF
DNA: TGTGCCAGCAGTTTATACGCAGGGACAGCTAGCAATCAGCCCCAGCATTTT
J: TRBJ1-5
length: 17
D: TRBD1
V: TRBV27
size: -

CDR3: CASSLISPGRDTQYF
DNA: TGCGCCAGCAGCTTGATTAGCCCCGGGAGGGATACGCAGTATTTT
J: TRBJ2-3
length: 15
D: TRBD2
V: TRBV5-1
size: -

CDR3: CASRGEGINEKLFF
DNA: TGCGCCAGCAGAGGGGAAGGTATTAATGAAAAACTGTTTTTT
J: TRBJ1-4
length: 14
D: -
V: TRBV5-1
size: -

CDR3: CASSLKGPGTSGRDTQYF
DNA: TGTGCCAGCAGCCTTAAGGGTCCCGGGACTAGCGGAAGAGATACGCAGTATTTT
J: TRBJ2-3
length: 18
D: TRBD2
V: TRBV27
size: -

CDR3: CASSVGFGLAQETQYF
DNA: TGTGCCAGCAGCGTAGGATTTGGGCTAGCCCAAGAGACCCAGTACTTC
J: TRBJ2-5
length: 16
D: -
V: TRBV9
size: -

CDR3: CASSPGQMNTEAFF
DNA: TGTGCCAGCTCACCAGGACAGATGAACACTGAAGCTTTCTTT
J: TRBJ1-1
length: 14
D: -
V: TRBV18
size: -

CDR3: CASSLTSGFSTDTQYF
DNA: TGCGCCAGCAGCTTGACTAGCGGCTTCTCCACAGATACGCAGTATTTT
J: TRBJ2-3
length: 16
D: TRBD2
V: TRBV5-1
size: -

CDR3: CASSTARGGRNEQFF
DNA: TGTGCCAGTAGTACGGCGCGGGGGGGCCGCAATGAGCAGTTCTTC
J: TRBJ2-1
length: 15
D: TRBD2
V: TRBV19
size: -

CDR3: CASSLGQGTYNEQFF
DNA: TGTGCCAGCAGCTTGGGGCAGGGTACCTACAATGAGCAGTTCTTC
J: TRBJ2-1
length: 15
D: -
V: TRBV5-6
size: -

CDR3: CASSYSGDEIETQYF
DNA: TGTGCCAGCAGTTACTCTGGAGATGAGATAGAGACCCAGTACTTC
J: TRBJ2-5
length: 15
D: -
V: TRBV6-5
size: -

CDR3: CASSPLQGFKNIQYF
DNA: TGTGCCAGCTCACCGCTACAGGGGTTCAAAAACATTCAGTACTTC
J: TRBJ2-4
length: 15
D: TRBD1
V: TRBV18
size: -

CDR3: CASTPEGSFSGNTIYF
DNA: TGTGCCAGCACCCCGGAGGGGTCCTTCTCTGGAAACACCATATATTTT
J: TRBJ1-3
length: 16
D: -
V: TRBV2
size: -

CDR3: CASSLVKGSSSYEQYF
DNA: TGCGCCAGCAGCTTGGTTAAGGGGTCGAGCTCCTACGAGCAGTACTTC
J: TRBJ2-7
length: 16
D: -
V: TRBV5-1
size: -

CDR3: CSVLGLAAYNEQFF
DNA: TGCAGCGTACTCGGACTAGCGGCCTACAATGAGCAGTTCTTC
J: TRBJ2-1
length: 14
D: TRBD2
V: TRBV29-1
size: -

CDR3: CASSLWRDQPQHF
DNA: TGTGCCAGTAGTTTATGGAGGGATCAGCCCCAGCATTTT
J: TRBJ1-5
length: 13
D: -
V: TRBV19
size: -